This entry is about one TCR beta chain. Its antigen remains unidentified. CDR3 size: 15 residues. Trimming removed 5 bases from V and 2 bases from J, with 13 bases in between. Germline V gives CDR1 SGHRS, CDR2 YFSETQ. This sample is drawn from a study of T-cell reconstitution after alpha-beta-depleted transplantation in children. Study-wide findings and caveats: Newly made T cells mostly supplied T-cell counts and diversity one year after transplant. By about two months after transplant, alpha-beta T cells reportedly arose from several hundred graft clones that had expanded.

Construction of the TCRbeta library involved unique molecular identifiers. Each CDR3 protein gets one entry after TCRdb re-called the PCR reads with MiXCR. The data contain about 580,000 distinct CDR3 sequences, approximately 22% of them singletons. Sequenced material: PBMCs, mostly from graft donor cells, taken 360 days after TCRalphabeta/CD19-depleted stem cell transplant. This TCR derives from a boy under three years old who had a stem cell transplant for acute myeloid leukemia, so the T cells may come from the graft donor. This chain joins TRBV5-1 and TRBJ1-4, with D uncertain. CDR3 sequence reads: CASSSGRGTNEKLFF. CDR3 bases: TGCGCCAGCAGTTCAGGCCGTGGGACTAATGAAAAACTGTTTTTT.